Presented here are 20 T cell receptor beta chains from one specimen sequenced in a study of blood T cells in healthy people across ages. The authors ran a second PCR of about 6 to 11 cycles using a sample-barcoded 5' primer and a J-beta primer mix. TCRdb re-derived calls from the 5' RACE reads in MiXCR, one entry per CDR3 protein. The table lists 650,000 to 1,000,000 distinct CDR3 sequences, roughly 40% of them singletons. The sequenced material came from blood. These TCRs come from a man between 18 and 29 years old in good health.

As to this clonotype: This clone may be a read error of a much larger clone one base away. The J gene is TRBJ1-1, the V gene TRBV12-3 or TRBV12-4; D is possibly TRBD1 (5 bases). The CDR3 runs to 14 residues. As DNA, the CDR3 is TGTGTCAGCAGCCCACCCCGGGGCGGCACTGAAGCTTTCTTT. This gives the protein CVSSPPRGGTEAFF.

The CDR3 here is CASSVGGTGGYEQYF. For the CDR3, the DNA is TGTGCCAGCAGCGTAGGGGGGACAGGGGGCTACGAGCAGTACTTC. The rearrangement uses TRBV9 and TRBJ2-7; TRBD1 agrees at 11 bases. V shed 0 bases and J 3 bases; nucleotides not matched to a gene: 2. Germline-derived CDR1 and CDR2 are SGDLS and YYNGEE. There are 15 residues in the CDR3.

This clonotype was detected a few times. This chain's CDR3 is CASGRAFSDTQYF. Written as DNA, the CDR3 is TGCGCCAGCGGGAGGGCTTTCTCAGATACGCAGTATTTT. The chain combines TRBV5-1 with TRBJ2-3; 7 nucleotides align to TRBD2. With V trimmed by 7 bases and J by 4 bases, 6 bases remained unmatched. The CDR3 runs to 13 residues. Germline values: CDR1 SGHRS, CDR2 YFSETQ.

The chain combines TRBV10-3 with TRBJ2-7, with 7 positions matching TRBD1. Germline CDR1 is ENHRY and CDR2 is SYGVKD. With 4 bases clipped from V and 5 bases from J, the junction kept 17 bases outside the gene matches. The CDR3 spans 17 residues. The CDR3 nucleotides read TGTGCCATCAGTGTAGCCCTCTTACAGGGGCAAGGGAACGAGCAGTACTTC. Amino acid sequence: CAISVALLQGQGNEQYF.

This clonotype has only a few counts. The chain recombines TRBV7-2 with TRBJ2-5, with 7 positions matching TRBD1. With V trimmed by 1 base and J by 2 bases, 10 bases remained unmatched. The CDR3 totals 17 residues. CDR1 and CDR2 (germline): SGHTA, FQGNSA. DNA of the CDR3: TGTGCCAGCAGCTTAGGGGCGGGCAGGGGGTTACAAGAGACCCAGTACTTC. It specifies CASSLGAGRGLQETQYF.

This clonotype was detected a few times. V and J are TRBV12-3 or TRBV12-4 and TRBJ1-1; D unclear. This CDR3 is built from 11 residues. V shed 3 bases and J shed 8 bases, with 7 bases lying between them. CDR3 loop: CASSFGPEAFF. CDR3 DNA: TGTGCCAGCAGTTTCGGACCCGAAGCTTTCTTT.

The table lists this clonotype with many counts. The chain uses TRBV7-2 and TRBJ1-4; tentatively, D is TRBD1 (5 bases). Germline lookup yields CDR1 SGHTA and CDR2 FQGNSA. There are 16 residues in the CDR3. V was cut by 5 bases and J by 6 bases, with 19 bases left in between. CDR3 amino acids: CASSLTAGNSYEKLFF. The CDR3 DNA is TGTGCCAGCAGCCTGACCGCAGGGAATTCATATGAAAAACTGTTTTTT.

This clonotype has a handful of counts. The chain couples TRBV7-2 to TRBJ1-5; D call uncertain. This CDR3 has 14 amino acids. V lost 0 bases and J lost 7, with 10 bases in between. The germline V gene encodes CDR1 SGHTA and CDR2 FQGNSA. The CDR3: CASSLAGERQPQHF. The CDR3 region has the DNA TGTGCCAGCAGCTTAGCCGGGGAGCGACAGCCCCAGCATTTT.

The chain links TRBV7-9 to TRBJ2-1; D possibly corresponds to TRBD2 (5 bases). The J call is uncertain, as TRBJ2-7 better fits the DNA end. Germline V gives CDR1 SEHNR, CDR2 FQNEAQ (reference sequence). The CDR3 runs to 17 residues. CDR3 bases: TGTGCCAGCAGCCCCAGGAAAGAGGGAGAGTCCTACAATGAGCAGTACTTC. This codes for CASSPRKEGESYNEQYF.

In regard to this clonotype: The conserved final phenylalanine or tryptophan is absent from the CDR3, which likely points to a read error. The rearrangement joins TRBV4-2 to TRBJ2-1; 8 bases are shared with TRBD1. The germline V gene encodes CDR1 LGHNA and CDR2 YNFKEQ. J gave up 0 bases and V 2 bases, and 3 bases lay outside the gene matches. The CDR3 covers 16 residues. The CDR3 bases are TGTGCCAGCAGCCAATCGGACAGGGACTCCTACAATGAGCAGTTCGTC. This translates into CASSQSDRDSYNEQFV.

This clonotype was counted many times. This chain links TRBV4-3 with TRBJ2-3, with D unclear. The CDR3 totals 15 residues. Germline V gene data show CDR1 as LGHNA and CDR2 as YSLEER. Trimming stripped 2 bases from V and 6 bases from J, with 15 bases between. The CDR3: CASSQSLLLPDTQYF. For the CDR3, the DNA is TGCGCCAGCAGCCAAAGTCTACTACTCCCCGATACGCAGTATTTT.

On this clonotype: Just one base apart from a much larger clone, this may be a read error. The CDR3 loop reads CAMDGGPYNEQFF. CDR3 nucleotides: TGTGCCATGGACGGGGGACCTTACAATGAGCAGTTCTTC. The chain combines TRBV10-3 with TRBJ2-1, with D tentatively TRBD2 (6 bases). Germline V gene lookup returns CDR1 ENHRY and CDR2 SYGVKD. The CDR3 length is 13 residues. Trimming removed 9 bases at V and 4 bases at J, with 13 bases between.

The V gene is TRBV2, the J gene TRBJ1-4; the D is unclear. The CDR3 consists of 11 residues. V was cut by 10 bases and J by 10 bases, with 13 bases left in between. CDR1 is SNHLY, CDR2 FYNNEI, per germline. Here the CDR3 reads CAIQTGPKLFF. CDR3 in DNA: TGTGCCATCCAAACGGGCCCAAAACTGTTTTTT.

In this sample, this clonotype turned up many times. V usage is TRBV20-1 and J usage is TRBJ2-7; 9 positions agree with TRBD1. The germline V gene has CDR1 DFQATT and CDR2 SNEGSKA (reference sequence). This CDR3 region has 14 residues. With 3 bases clipped from V and 7 bases from J, the junction kept 10 bases outside the gene matches. The DNA for the CDR3 is TGCAGTGCTAGCCCCGGGACAGGGTCTGGGGAGCAGTACTTC. Translating it yields CSASPGTGSGEQYF.

The CDR3 region has the DNA TGTGCCTCGAAAGCACGGACAGGTGTGGGCACCGGGGAGCTGTTTTTT. Encoded protein: CASKARTGVGTGELFF. The J gene is TRBJ2-2, the V gene TRBV10-3; TRBD1 agrees at 7 bases. The germline V gene encodes CDR1 ENHRY and CDR2 SYGVKD. There are 16 residues in the CDR3. V dropped 11 bases and J dropped 4; count of bases not matched to a gene: 16.

This rearrangement joins TRBV20-1 to TRBJ1-1, with unresolved D. Trimming pared 0 bases from V and 1 base from J, leaving 9 bases between. Germline lookup yields CDR1 DFQATT and CDR2 SNEGSKA (reference sequence). This CDR3 comprises 14 residues. The CDR3 DNA reads as TGCAGTGCTAGAGACCCCTGGGGGAACACTGAAGCTTTCTTT. Translating gives CSARDPWGNTEAFF.

This clonotype was seen more than once but under ten times. The rearrangement uses TRBV10-3 and TRBJ1-6; a weak D match, TRBD1 (6 bases). The germline V and J ends were trimmed by 7 bases and 5 bases, with 12 bases remaining between them. Germline assignment: CDR1 ENHRY and CDR2 SYGVKD. CDR3 length equals 14 residues. CDR3 coding DNA: TGTGCCATCAAGGCAGGGGTGGATAATTCACCCCTCCACTTT. Its translation: CAIKAGVDNSPLHF.

This chain links TRBV20-1 with TRBJ2-3; 13 bases line up with TRBD2. The CDR3 has 15 residues. The ends lost 3 bases at V and 4 bases at J; junction bases unmatched: 4. Looked up from germline, CDR1 is DFQATT and CDR2 is SNEGSKA (reference sequence). In nucleotides, the CDR3 is TGCAGTGCTAGTTCGACTAGCGGGGGGCCAGATACGCAGTATTTT. It specifies CSASSTSGGPDTQYF.

This clonotype appeared once. Just one base apart from a much larger clone, this may be a read error. This chain links TRBV28 with TRBJ2-5, with TRBD2 identical over 7 bases. The end of the DNA aligns better with TRBJ2-1, so the J call may be wrong. CDR3 length: 16 residues. Germline V gives CDR1 MDHEN, CDR2 SYDVKM. Here the CDR3 reads CASSLWGGGVEETQFF. CDR3 in DNA: TGTGCCAGCAGTTTATGGGGCGGGGGAGTTGAAGAGACCCAGTTCTTC.

This chain uses TRBV4-1 with TRBJ2-5, with D possibly called TRBD1 or TRBD2 (7 bases each). Germline assignment: CDR1 MGHRA and CDR2 YSYEKL. Trimming removed 3 bases from V and 5 bases from J, with 22 bases in between. This CDR3 is 17 amino acids long. CDR3 residues: CASSQGDNRGAGETQYF. The CDR3 nucleotides are TGCGCCAGCAGCCAGGGTGATAACAGGGGAGCGGGGGAGACCCAGTACTTC.